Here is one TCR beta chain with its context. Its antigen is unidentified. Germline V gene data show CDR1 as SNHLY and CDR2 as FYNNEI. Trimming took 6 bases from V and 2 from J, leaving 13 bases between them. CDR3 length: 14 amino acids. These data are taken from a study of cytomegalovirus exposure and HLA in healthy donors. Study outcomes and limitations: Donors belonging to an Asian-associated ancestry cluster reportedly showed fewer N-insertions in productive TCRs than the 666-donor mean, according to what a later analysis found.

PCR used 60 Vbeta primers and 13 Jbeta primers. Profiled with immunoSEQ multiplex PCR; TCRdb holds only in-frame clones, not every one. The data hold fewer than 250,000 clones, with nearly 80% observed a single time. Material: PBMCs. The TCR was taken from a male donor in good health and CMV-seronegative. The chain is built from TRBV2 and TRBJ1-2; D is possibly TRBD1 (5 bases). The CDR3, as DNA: TGTGCCAGCAGGGGGGGACGGGGGAACTATGGCTACACCTTC. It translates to CASRGGRGNYGYTF. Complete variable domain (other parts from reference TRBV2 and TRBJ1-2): EPEVTQTPSHQVTQMGQEVILRCVPISNHLYFYWYRQILGQKVEFLVSFYNNEISEKSEIFDDQFSVERPDGSNFTLKIRSTKLEDSAMYFCASRGGRGNYGYTFGSGTRLTVV.